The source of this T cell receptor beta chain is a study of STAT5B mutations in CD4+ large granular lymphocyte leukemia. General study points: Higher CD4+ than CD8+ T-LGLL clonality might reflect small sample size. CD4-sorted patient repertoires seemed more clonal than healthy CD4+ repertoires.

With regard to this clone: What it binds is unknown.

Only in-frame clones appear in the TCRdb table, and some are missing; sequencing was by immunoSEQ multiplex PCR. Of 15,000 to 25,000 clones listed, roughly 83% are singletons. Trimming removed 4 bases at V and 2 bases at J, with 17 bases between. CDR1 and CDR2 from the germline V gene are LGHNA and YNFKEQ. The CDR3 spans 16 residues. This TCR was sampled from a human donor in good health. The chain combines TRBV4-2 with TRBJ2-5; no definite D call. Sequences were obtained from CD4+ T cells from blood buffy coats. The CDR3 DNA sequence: TGTGCCAGCAGCCTGACGATCGACCAGGTTCAAGAGACCCAGTACTTC. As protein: CASSLTIDQVQETQYF.